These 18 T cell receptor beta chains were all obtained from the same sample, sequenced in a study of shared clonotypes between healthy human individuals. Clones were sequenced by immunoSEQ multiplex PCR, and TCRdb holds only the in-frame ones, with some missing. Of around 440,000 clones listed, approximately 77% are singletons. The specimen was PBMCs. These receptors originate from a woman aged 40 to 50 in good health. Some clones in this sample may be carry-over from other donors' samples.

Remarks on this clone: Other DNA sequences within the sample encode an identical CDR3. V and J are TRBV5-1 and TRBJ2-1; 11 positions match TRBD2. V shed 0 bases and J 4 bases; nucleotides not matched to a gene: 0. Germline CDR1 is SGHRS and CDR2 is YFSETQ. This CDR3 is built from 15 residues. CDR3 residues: CASSLGLAGYNEQFF. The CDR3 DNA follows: TGCGCCAGCAGCTTGGGACTAGCGGGGTACAATGAGCAGTTCTTC. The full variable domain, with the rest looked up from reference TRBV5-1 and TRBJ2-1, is KAGVTQTPRYLIKTRGQQVTLSCSPISGHRSVSWYQQTPGQGLQFLFEYFSETQRNKGNFPGRFSGRQFSNSRSEMNVSTLELGDSALYLCASSLGLAGYNEQFFGPGTRLTVL.

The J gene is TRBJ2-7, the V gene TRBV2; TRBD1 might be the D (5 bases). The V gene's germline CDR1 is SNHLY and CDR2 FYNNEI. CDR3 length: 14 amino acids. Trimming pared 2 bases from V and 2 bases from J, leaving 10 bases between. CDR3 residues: CASSEQGTTYEQYF. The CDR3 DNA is TGTGCCAGCAGTGAACAGGGAACAACCTACGAGCAGTACTTC.

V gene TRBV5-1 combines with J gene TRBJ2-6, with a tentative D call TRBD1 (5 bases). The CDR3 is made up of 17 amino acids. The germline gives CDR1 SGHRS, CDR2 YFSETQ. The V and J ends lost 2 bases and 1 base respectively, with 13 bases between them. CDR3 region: CASSFNPQGSGANVLTF. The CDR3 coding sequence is TGCGCCAGCAGCTTCAATCCCCAGGGATCTGGGGCCAACGTCCTGACTTTC.

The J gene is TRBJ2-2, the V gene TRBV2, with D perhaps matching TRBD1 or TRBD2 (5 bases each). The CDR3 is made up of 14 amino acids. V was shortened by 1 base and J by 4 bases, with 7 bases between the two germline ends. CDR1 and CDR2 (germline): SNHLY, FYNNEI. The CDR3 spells CASSEGGITGELFF. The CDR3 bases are TGTGCCAGCAGTGAAGGGGGGATCACCGGGGAGCTGTTTTTT.

CDR3 nucleotide sequence: TGTGCCAGCAGTCGGACTAGCGGGATTATCGTCGAGCAGTACTTC. Translated, it gives CASSRTSGIIVEQYF. This chain joins TRBV28 and TRBJ2-7; 12 bases are a match to TRBD2. CDR3 size: 15 residues. Germline V lookup: CDR1 MDHEN, CDR2 SYDVKM. V gave up 5 bases and J gave up 6 bases; unmatched junction bases: 8.

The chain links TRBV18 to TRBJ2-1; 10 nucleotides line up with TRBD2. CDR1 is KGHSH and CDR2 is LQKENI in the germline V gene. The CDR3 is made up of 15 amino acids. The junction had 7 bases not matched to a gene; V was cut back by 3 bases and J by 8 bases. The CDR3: CASSPSSGSLYEQFF. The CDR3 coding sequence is TGTGCCAGCTCACCTTCTAGCGGGAGTTTATATGAGCAGTTCTTC. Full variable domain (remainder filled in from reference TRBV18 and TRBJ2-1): NAGVMQNPRHLVRRRGQEARLRCSPMKGHSHVYWYRQLPEEGLKFMVYLQKENIIDESGMPKERFSAEFPKEGPSILRIQQVVRGDSAAYFCASSPSSGSLYEQFFGPGTRLTVL.

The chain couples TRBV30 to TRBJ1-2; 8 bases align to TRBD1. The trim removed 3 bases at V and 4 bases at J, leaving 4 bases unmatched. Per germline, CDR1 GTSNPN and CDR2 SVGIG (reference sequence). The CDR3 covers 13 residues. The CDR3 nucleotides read TGTGCCTGGAGCGCTCAGGGGGCCTATGGCTACACCTTC. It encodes CAWSAQGAYGYTF.

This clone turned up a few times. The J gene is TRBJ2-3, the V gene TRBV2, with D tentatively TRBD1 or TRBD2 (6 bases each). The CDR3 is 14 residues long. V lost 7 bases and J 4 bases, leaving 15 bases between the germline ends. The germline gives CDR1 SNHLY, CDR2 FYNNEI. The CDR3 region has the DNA TGTGCCAGCAAGGGGGGATTGTGGGCAGATACGCAGTATTTT. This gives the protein CASKGGLWADTQYF.

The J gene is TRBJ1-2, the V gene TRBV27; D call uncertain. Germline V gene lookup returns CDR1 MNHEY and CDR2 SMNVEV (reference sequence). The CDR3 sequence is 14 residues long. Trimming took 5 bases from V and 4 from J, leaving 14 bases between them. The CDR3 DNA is TGTGCCAGCAGTGGGAAAGGGAGTTTCTATGGCTACACCTTC. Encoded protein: CASSGKGSFYGYTF.

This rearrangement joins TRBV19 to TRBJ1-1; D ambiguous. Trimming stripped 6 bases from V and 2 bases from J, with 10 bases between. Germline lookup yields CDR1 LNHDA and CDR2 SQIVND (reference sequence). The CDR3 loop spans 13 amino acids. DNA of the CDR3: TGTGCCAGTAGAGTCACGGTTAACACTGAAGCTTTCTTT. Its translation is CASRVTVNTEAFF.

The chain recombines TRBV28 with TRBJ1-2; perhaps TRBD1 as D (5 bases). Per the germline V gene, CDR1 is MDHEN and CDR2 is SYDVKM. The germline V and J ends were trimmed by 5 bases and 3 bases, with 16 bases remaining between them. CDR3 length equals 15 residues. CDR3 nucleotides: TGTGCCAGCAGTGGAACCGGGGCCTGGGACTATGGCTACACCTTC. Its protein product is CASSGTGAWDYGYTF.

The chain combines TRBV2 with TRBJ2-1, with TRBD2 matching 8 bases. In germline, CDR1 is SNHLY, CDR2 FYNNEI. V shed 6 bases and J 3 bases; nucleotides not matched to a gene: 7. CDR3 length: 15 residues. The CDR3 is CASRAAGADYNEQFF. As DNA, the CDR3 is TGTGCCAGCAGAGCAGCGGGAGCTGACTACAATGAGCAGTTCTTC.

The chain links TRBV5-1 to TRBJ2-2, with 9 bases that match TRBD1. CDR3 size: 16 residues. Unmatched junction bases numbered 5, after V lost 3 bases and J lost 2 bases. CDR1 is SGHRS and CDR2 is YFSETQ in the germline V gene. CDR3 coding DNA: TGCGCCAGCAGCTGGACCACAGGGGGCAACACCGGGGAGCTGTTTTTT. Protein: CASSWTTGGNTGELFF.

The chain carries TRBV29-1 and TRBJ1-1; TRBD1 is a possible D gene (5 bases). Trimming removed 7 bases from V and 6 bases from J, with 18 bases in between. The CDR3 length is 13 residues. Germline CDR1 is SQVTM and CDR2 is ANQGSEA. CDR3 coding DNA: TGCAGCGCGATACCGGGACTCAGGCCTGAAGCTTTCTTT. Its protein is CSAIPGLRPEAFF.

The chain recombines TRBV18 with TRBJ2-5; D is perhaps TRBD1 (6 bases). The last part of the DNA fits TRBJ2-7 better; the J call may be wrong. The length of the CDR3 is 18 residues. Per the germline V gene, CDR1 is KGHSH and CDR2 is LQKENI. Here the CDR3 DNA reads TGTGCCAGCTCACCAAACCCCCCTACGACAGGTCTTAGGGCCGAGCAGTACTTC. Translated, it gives CASSPNPPTTGLRAEQYF.

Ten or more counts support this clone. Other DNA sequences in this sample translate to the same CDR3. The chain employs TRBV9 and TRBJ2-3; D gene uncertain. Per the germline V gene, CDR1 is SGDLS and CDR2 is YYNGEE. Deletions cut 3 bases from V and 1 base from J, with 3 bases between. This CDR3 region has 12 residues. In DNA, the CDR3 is TGTGCCAGCAGCGCCCGCACAGATACGCAGTATTTT. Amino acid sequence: CASSARTDTQYF.

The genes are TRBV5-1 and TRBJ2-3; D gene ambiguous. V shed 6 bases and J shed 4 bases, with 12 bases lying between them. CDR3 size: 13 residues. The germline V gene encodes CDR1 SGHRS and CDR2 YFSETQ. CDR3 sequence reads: CASTNPSSDTQYF. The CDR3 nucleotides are TGCGCCAGCACCAACCCCTCGTCAGATACGCAGTATTTT.

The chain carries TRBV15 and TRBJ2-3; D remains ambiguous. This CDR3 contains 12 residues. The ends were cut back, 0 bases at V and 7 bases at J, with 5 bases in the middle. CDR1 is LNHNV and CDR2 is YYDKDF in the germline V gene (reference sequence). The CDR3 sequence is CATSRDYYTQYF. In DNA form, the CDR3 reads TGTGCCACCAGCAGAGATTACTATACGCAGTATTTT.